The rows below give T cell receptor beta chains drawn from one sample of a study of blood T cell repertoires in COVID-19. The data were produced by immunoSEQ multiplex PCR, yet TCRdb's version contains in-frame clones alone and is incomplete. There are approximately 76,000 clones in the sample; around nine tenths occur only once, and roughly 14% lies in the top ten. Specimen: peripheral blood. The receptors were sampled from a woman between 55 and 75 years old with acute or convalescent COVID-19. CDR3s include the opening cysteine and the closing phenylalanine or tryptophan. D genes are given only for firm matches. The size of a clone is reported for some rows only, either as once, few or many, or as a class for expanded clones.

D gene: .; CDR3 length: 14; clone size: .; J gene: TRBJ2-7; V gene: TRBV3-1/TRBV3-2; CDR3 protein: CASSQDPLSYEQYF; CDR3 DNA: TGTGCCAGCAGCCAAGATCCCTTGTCCTACGAGCAGTACTTC
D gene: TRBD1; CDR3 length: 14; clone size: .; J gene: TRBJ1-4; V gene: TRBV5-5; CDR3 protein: CASSLRDRGVKLFF; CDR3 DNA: TGTGCCAGCAGCTTGAGGGACAGGGGTGTAAAACTGTTTTTT
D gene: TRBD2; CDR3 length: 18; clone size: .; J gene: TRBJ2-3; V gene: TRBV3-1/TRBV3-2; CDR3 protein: CASSQVFRGGYATDTQYF; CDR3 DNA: TGTGCCAGCAGCCAAGTGTTTCGGGGGGGGTACGCCACAGATACGCAGTATTTT
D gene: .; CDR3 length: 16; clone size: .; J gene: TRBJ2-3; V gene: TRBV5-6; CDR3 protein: CASSLAAGGYTDTQYF; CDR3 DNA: TGTGCCAGCAGCTTGGCAGCAGGAGGGTACACAGATACGCAGTATTTT
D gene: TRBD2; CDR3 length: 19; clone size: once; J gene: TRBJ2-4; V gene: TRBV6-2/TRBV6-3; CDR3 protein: CASSYSETSGGLAKNIQYF; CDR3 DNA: TGTGCCAGCAGTTACTCGGAGACTAGCGGGGGCCTAGCCAAAAACATTCAGTACTTC
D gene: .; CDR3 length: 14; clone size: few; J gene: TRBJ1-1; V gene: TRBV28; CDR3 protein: CASSVIRENTEAFF; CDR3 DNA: TGTGCCAGCAGTGTCATCAGGGAGAACACTGAAGCTTTCTTT
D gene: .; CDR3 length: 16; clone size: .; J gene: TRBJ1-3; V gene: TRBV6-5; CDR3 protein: CASSYSESSSGNTIYF; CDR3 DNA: TGTGCCAGCAGTTACTCAGAGTCGAGCTCTGGAAACACCATATATTTT
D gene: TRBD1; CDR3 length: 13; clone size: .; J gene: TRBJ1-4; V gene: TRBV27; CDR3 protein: CASSQGTGEKLFF; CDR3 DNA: TGTGCCAGCAGTCAAGGGACAGGTGAAAAACTGTTTTTT
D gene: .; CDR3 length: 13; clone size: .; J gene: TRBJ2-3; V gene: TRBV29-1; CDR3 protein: CSVESQGTDTQYF; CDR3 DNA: TGCAGCGTTGAATCACAGGGTACAGATACGCAGTATTTT
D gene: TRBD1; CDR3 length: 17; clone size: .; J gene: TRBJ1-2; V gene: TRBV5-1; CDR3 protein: CASSFRFGQGANYGYTF; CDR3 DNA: TGCGCCAGCAGCTTCCGGTTCGGACAGGGGGCCAACTATGGCTACACCTTC
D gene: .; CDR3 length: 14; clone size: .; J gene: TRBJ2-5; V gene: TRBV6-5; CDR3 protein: CASSLSGTRETQYF; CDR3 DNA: TGTGCCAGCAGCCTCTCGGGAACTAGAGAGACCCAGTACTTC
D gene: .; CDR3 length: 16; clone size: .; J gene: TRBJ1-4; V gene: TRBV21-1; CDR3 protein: CASSNVSRTANEKLFF; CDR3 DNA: TGTGCCAGCAGCAACGTGAGCCGGACAGCTAATGAAAAACTGTTTTTT
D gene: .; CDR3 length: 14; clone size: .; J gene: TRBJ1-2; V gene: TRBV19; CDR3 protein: CASSIARVGDGYTF; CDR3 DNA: TGTGCCAGTAGTATAGCCAGGGTAGGGGATGGCTACACCTTC
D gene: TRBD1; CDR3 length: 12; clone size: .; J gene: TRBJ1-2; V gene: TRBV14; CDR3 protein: CASSRDRVGYTF; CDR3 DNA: TGTGCCAGCAGCCGGGACAGGGTCGGCTACACCTTC
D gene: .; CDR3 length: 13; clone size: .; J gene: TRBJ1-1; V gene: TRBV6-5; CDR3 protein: CASTYGGGTEAFF; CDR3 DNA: TGTGCCAGCACCTACGGGGGGGGCACTGAAGCTTTCTTT
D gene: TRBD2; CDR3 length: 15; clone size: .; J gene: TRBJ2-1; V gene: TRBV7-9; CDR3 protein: CASSQRGVAYNEQFF; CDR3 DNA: TGTGCCAGCAGCCAGCGGGGGGTAGCCTACAATGAGCAGTTCTTC
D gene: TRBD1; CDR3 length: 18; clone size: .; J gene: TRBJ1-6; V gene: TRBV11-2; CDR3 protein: CASSHRDRGSSYNSPLHF; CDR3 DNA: TGTGCCAGCAGTCACCGGGACAGGGGGAGCTCCTATAATTCACCCCTCCACTTT
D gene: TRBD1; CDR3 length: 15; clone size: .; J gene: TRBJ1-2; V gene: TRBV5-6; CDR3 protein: CASSLRDRKPYGYTF; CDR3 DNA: TGTGCCAGCAGCCTCCGGGACAGAAAACCCTATGGCTACACCTTC
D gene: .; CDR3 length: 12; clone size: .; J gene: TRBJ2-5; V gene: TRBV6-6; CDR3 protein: CASGRRRETQYF; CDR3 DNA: TGTGCCAGCGGTAGGAGAAGAGAGACCCAGTACTTC
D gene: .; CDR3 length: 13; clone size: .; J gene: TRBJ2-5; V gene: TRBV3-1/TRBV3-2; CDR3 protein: CASSQGRQETQYF; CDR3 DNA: TGTGCCAGCAGCCAAGGGAGGCAAGAGACCCAGTACTTC
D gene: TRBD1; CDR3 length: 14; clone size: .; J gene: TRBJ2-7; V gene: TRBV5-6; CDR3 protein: CASSPGTGVREQYF; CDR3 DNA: TGTGCCAGCAGCCCAGGGACAGGGGTTCGTGAGCAGTACTTC
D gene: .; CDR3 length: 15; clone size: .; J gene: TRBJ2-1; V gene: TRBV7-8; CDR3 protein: CASSLGLEGGGEQFF; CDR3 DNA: TGTGCCAGCAGCTTAGGCCTAGAGGGAGGAGGGGAGCAGTTCTTC
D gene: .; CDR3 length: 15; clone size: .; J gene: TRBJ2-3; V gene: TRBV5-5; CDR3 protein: CASSFSGVGTDTQYF; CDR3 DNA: TGTGCCAGCAGCTTTTCCGGGGTGGGGACAGATACGCAGTATTTT
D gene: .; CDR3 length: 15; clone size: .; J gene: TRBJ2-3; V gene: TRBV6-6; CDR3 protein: CASVPRQDLTDTQYF; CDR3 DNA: TGTGCCAGCGTCCCGAGACAGGATCTCACAGATACGCAGTATTTT
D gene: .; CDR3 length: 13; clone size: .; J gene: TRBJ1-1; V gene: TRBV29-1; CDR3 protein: CSVHRELNTEAFF; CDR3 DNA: TGCAGCGTCCACAGGGAATTGAACACTGAAGCTTTCTTT
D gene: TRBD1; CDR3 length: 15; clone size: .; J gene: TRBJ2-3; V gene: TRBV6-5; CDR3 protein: CASVPGQGGEDTQYF; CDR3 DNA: TGTGCCAGTGTTCCAGGACAGGGAGGTGAAGATACGCAGTATTTT
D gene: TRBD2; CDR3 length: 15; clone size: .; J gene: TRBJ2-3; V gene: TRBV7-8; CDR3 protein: CASKTTSGGTDTQYF; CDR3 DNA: TGTGCCAGCAAGACGACTAGCGGGGGGACAGATACGCAGTATTTT
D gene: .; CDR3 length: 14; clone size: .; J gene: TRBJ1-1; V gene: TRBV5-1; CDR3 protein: CASSLGQINTEAFF; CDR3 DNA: TGCGCCAGCAGTTTGGGGCAGATCAACACTGAAGCTTTCTTT
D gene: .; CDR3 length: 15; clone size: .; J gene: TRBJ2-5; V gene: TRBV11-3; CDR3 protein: CASSPSSGETETQYF; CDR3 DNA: TGTGCCAGCAGCCCCAGTTCGGGAGAAACAGAGACCCAGTACTTC
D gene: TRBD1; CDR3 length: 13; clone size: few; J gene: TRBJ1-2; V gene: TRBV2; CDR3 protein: CASIGQGAYGYTF; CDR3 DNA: TGTGCCAGCATCGGACAGGGGGCCTATGGCTACACCTTC
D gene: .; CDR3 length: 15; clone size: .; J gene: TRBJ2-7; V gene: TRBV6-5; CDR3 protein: CASSYSPVLTYEQYF; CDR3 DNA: TGTGCCAGCAGTTACTCGCCAGTTCTTACCTACGAGCAGTACTTC
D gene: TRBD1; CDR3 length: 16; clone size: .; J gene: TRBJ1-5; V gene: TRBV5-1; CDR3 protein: CASSSGTGGTNQPQHF; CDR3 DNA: TGCGCCAGCAGCAGCGGGACAGGGGGCACCAATCAGCCCCAGCATTTT
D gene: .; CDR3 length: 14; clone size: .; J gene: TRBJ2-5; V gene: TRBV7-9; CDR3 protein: CASSSMFTQETQYF; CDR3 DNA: TGTGCCAGCAGCTCGATGTTTACTCAAGAGACCCAGTACTTC
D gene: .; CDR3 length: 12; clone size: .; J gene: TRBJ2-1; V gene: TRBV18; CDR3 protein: CASAPYRDEQFF; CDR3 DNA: TGTGCCAGCGCCCCATACAGGGATGAGCAGTTCTTC
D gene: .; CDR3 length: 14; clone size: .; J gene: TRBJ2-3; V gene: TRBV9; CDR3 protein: CASSVVPRLDTQYF; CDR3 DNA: TGTGCCAGCAGCGTAGTCCCCAGACTCGATACGCAGTATTTT
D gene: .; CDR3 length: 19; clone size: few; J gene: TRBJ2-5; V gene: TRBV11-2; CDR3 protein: CASSRPRPRGLLYQETQYF; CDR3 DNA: TGTGCCAGCAGCCGCCCCAGACCCAGAGGGCTACTGTACCAAGAGACCCAGTACTTC
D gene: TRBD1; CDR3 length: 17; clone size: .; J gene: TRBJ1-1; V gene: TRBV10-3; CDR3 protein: CAISDPLRTGGRQKAFF; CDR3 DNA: TGTGCCATCAGCGACCCCCTTAGGACAGGGGGACGGCAAAAAGCTTTCTTT
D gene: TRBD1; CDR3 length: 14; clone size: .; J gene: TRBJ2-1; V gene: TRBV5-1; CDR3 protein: CASSAGQASREQFF; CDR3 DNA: TGCGCCAGCAGCGCGGGACAGGCCTCGCGTGAGCAGTTCTTC
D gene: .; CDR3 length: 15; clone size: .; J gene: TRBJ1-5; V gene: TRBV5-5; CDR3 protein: CASSVGTGTQQVQHF; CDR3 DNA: TGTGCCAGCAGCGTCGGGACTGGAACCCAGCAGGTCCAGCATTTT
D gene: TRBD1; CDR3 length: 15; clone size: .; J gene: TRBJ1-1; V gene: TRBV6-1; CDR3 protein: CASSEVNRGGAEAFF; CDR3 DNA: TGTGCCAGCAGTGAAGTAAACAGGGGGGGAGCTGAAGCTTTCTTT
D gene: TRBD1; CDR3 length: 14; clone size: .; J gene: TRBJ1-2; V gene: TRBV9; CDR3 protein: CASSASGTGESYTF; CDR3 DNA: TGTGCCAGCAGCGCTAGCGGGACAGGGGAAAGCTACACCTTC
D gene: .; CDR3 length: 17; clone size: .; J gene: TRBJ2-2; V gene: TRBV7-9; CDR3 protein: CASSLDAVVVGTGELFF; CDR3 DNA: TGTGCCAGCAGCTTAGATGCGGTCGTAGTTGGCACCGGGGAGCTGTTTTTT
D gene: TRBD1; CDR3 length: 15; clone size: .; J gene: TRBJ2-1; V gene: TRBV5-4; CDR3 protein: CASSFGTVLNNEQFF; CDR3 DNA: TGTGCCAGCAGCTTTGGGACAGTACTTAACAATGAGCAGTTCTTC
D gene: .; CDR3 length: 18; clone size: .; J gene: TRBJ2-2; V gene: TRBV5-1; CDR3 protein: CASSMGPGALVYTGELFF; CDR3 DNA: TGCGCCAGCAGCATGGGGCCAGGGGCGCTCGTATACACCGGGGAGCTGTTTTTT
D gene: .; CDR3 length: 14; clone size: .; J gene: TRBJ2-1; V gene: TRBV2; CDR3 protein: CASSQQDSDNEQFF; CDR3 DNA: TGTGCCAGCAGCCAACAAGACTCTGACAATGAGCAGTTCTTC